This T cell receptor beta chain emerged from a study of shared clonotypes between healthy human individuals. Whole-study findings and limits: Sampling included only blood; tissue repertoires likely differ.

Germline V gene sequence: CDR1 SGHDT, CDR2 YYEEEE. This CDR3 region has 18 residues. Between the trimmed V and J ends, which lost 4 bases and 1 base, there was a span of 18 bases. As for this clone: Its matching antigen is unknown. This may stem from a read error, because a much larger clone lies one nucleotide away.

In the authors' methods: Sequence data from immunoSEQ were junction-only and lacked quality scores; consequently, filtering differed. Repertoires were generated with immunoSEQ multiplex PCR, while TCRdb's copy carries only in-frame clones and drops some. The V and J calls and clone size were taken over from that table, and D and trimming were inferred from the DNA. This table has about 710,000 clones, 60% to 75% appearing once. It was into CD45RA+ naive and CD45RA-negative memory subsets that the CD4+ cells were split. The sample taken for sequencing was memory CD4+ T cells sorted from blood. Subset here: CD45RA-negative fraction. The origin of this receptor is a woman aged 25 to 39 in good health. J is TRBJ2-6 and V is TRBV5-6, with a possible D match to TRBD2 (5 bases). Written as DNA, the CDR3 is TGTGCCAGCAGCCAAAACAGTCACGGGGAATCTGGGGCCAACGTCCTGACTTTC. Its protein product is CASSQNSHGESGANVLTF.